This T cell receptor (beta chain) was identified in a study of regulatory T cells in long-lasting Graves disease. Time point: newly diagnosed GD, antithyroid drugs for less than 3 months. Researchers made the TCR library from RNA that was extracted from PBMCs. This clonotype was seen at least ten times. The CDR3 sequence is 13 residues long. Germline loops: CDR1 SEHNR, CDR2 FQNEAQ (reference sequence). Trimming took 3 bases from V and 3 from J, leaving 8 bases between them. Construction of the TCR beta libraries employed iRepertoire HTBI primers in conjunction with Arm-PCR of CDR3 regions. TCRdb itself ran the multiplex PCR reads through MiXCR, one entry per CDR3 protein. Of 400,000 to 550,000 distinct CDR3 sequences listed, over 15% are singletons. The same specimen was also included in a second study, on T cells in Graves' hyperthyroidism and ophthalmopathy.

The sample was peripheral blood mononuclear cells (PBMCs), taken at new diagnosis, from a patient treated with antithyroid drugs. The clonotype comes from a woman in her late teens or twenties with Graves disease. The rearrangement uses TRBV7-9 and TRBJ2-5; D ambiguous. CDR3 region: CASSLASKETQYF. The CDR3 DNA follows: TGTGCCAGCAGCTTGGCCAGCAAAGAGACCCAGTACTTC. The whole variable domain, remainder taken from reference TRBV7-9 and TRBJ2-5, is DTGVSQNPRHKITKRGQNVTFRCDPISEHNRLYWYRQTLGQGPEFLTYFQNEAQLEKSRLLSDRFSAERPKGSFSTLEIQRTEQGDSAMYLCASSLASKETQYFGPGTRLLVL.